This T cell receptor beta chain came from a study of shared clonotypes between healthy human individuals (dated by TCRdb to about 2020). For the wider study: Two women and a few men aged 18 to 49 years were included in the cohort. Libraries were prepared and TCR repertoires were sequenced by different laboratories using diverse techniques, in order to increase sequencing depth and limit assay-specific biases. The study deeply sequenced blood TCR repertoires of five healthy adults to estimate repertoire size and the extent of clonotype sharing between individuals. Per donor, leukapheresis produced somewhere between about 0.9 and 10 billion PBMCs.

The donors were healthy, HIV-negative adults with no recently reported acute infections or vaccinations. Every donor was a Caucasian adult residing in Nashville, Tennessee, USA. For unsorted samples, 75 million to 90 million PBMCs were counted, and genomic DNA was extracted using the QIAamp DNA Blood Mini kit. Blood was obtained by leukapheresis, after which PBMCs were separated by Ficoll-Histopaque density gradient centrifugation and cryopreserved in liquid nitrogen vapor phase. What the study reported, not specific to this receptor: Pairwise subsampling led to the expectation that sequencing depth would affect the degree of clonotype sharing among donors. Because the study included a small number of donors, the genetic and exposure-history diversity represented was limited. Sampling was limited to blood, and TCR repertoires in tissue likely differ from TCR repertoires in blood.

Using the deep immunoSEQ assay, TCR CDR3 regions were amplified from genomic DNA by multiplex PCR. For each cell subset, the extracted genomic DNA was distributed evenly across all wells of several immunoSEQ 96-well plates, and each plate served as one replicate. Each replicate PCR for unsorted PBMC received about 300 ng genomic DNA, equal to tens of thousands of T cell genomes. Genomic DNA from unsorted PBMC was sequenced over ten immunoSEQ deep assay plates. Purified libraries were measured with a Qubit 3.0 fluorometer, size-checked on a Bioanalyzer 2100, and measured again with the KAPA Library Quantification kit. Each immunoSEQ 96-well plate was sequenced on its own single-read 150-cycle Illumina NextSeq 550 flow cell. The paper's data handling went like this. The immunoSEQ output contained only junctional sequences without quality scores, so filtering could not match that applied to full-length reads. To assign V/J genes and CDR3, sequences were annotated against IMGT germline references using PyIR, a Python wrapper for IgBLAST v1.9. Any read was removed if the V/J assignment was weak (E-value above 1e-6), the CDR3 was missing, or the read contained stop codons, out-of-frame junctions, or ambiguous translated residues. V3J clonotypes were defined by identical inferred V gene, J gene, and CDR3 amino acid sequence. To compute the percentage overlap between repertoires, the number of shared unique clonotypes was divided by the size of the smaller repertoire. Three approaches were used to assess repertoire richness: RTK rarefaction, the Chao1 estimator, and Recon v2.1 estimates of unobserved clonotypes. This is the immuneACCESS table as TCRdb keeps it, with only in-frame sequences that have V and J called. A part of the clones is gone; compared with another copy, unresolved V genes explain less than half, and the rest is unexplained. D and trimming come from the DNA, and the V and J calls and clone size come from that table. The sample table holds around 430,000 clones, of which roughly three quarters were seen once. The top ten constitute around 13% of the sample.

A note on this clone: No cognate antigen has been identified for it. No base-level quality is on record; no much larger clone is a single base apart.

The cysteine opens and the phenylalanine closes a CDR3 of 17 amino acids. Only CDR3 DNA remains: 51 bases, in frame from the first base. The rearrangement joined TRBV21-1 to TRBJ2-1; the DNA was not compared with TRBD2, the D call given in the table. TRBV21-1 is noted as a pseudogene. Sequencing input: PBMCs. The sequence was obtained from a woman aged 35 to 49 in good health. Some clones in this sample may be carry-over from other donors' samples. CDR3 protein: CAFLTTSDISSYNEQFF. The DNA reads TGTGCCTTCCTCACGACTAGCGACATTAGCTCCTACAATGAGCAGTTCTTC.